This T cell receptor (beta chain) was sequenced for a study of tumor-infiltrating lymphocytes in primary liver carcinoma. Study information: Samples produced roughly 3.5 to 7.5 million productive TCRbeta reads, comparable across tissue types. Study outcomes and limitations: Tumors had a top-250-clone fraction that was significantly higher than blood (p = 0.039). Only about 8-25% of top clones showed up in all five tumor regions.

This clonotype has at least ten counts. As yet, its antigen is unknown. Co-extracted RNA and DNA came from about 20-30 mg of unsorted bulk tissue. Patients underwent resection of primary liver carcinoma. Starting material of approximately 500 ng total RNA yielded TCR beta cDNA via a constant-region primer. Each TCR beta library was derived from three nested multiplex PCR rounds that employed slightly modified ARM-PCR. TCRdb used MiXCR to reprocess the multiplex PCR reads, holding one entry per CDR3 protein. The sample carries roughly 91,000 distinct CDR3 sequences, about 70% recorded once. The sequenced material came from liver tumor tissue from sampling region 5. This sample's subset: tumor region T5, tumor centre. The TCR comes from a woman in her fifties or sixties with primary liver carcinoma and hepatitis B virus infection.

The CDR3 region has the DNA TGTGCCAGCAGCCATCCGGGACAGGGCTTCGATGAGCAGTTCTTC. Its protein is CASSHPGQGFDEQFF. J is TRBJ2-1 and V is TRBV14, with 9 bases fitting TRBD1. J lost 8 bases, V lost 3 bases, and 8 bases had no gene match. The germline V gene encodes CDR1 SGHDN and CDR2 FVKESK. There are 15 residues in the CDR3. Looking up the rest from reference TRBV14 and TRBJ2-1 gives the full variable domain: EAGVTQFPSHSVIEKGQTVTLRCDPISGHDNLYWYRRVMGKEIKFLLHFVKESKQDESGMPNNRFLAERTGGTYSTLKVQPAELEDSGVYFCASSHPGQGFDEQFFGPGTRLTVL.